This T cell receptor beta chain was profiled in a study of T-cell reconstitution after alpha-beta-depleted transplantation in children. Study-wide findings and caveats: As was reported, about two months after transplant, alpha-beta T cells came from several hundred expanded graft clones. It was newly produced T cells that mostly accounted for T-cell counts and diversity one year after transplant. Several patients had high TCRbeta diversity at day 60; it came from surviving recipient T cells and thymic progenitors.

Germline V gene sequence: CDR1 SGHRS, CDR2 YFSETQ. V lost 6 bases and J lost 7, with 16 bases in between. CDR3 size: 13 residues. Unique molecular identifiers were incorporated when the TCRbeta library was constructed. TCRdb passed the PCR reads through MiXCR, listing each CDR3 protein once. Of about 250,000 distinct CDR3 sequences in the sample, more than 20% were seen once. This clonotype was found many times. The antigen is undetermined. The chain carries TRBV5-1 and TRBJ2-5; maybe TRBD2 (5 bases). The starting material was PBMCs, mostly from graft donor cells, obtained 360 days after TCRalphabeta/CD19-depleted stem cell transplant. The source is a female patient under 10 years old who had a stem cell transplant for congenital amegakaryocytic thrombocytopenia, so the T cells may come from the graft donor. Here the CDR3 reads CASTRLREGTQYF. DNA of the CDR3: TGCGCCAGCACCCGGCTCCGGGAAGGGACCCAGTACTTC.